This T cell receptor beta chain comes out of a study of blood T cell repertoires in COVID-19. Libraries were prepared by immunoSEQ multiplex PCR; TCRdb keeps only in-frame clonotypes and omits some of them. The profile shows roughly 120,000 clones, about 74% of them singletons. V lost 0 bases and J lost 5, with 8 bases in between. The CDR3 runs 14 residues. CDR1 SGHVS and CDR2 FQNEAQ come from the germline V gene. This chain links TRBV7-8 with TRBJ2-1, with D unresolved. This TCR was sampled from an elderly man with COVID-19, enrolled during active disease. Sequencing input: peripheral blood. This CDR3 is CASSLAELNNEQFF. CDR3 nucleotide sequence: TGTGCCAGCAGCTTAGCGGAGCTTAACAATGAGCAGTTCTTC.